The rows below give T cell receptor beta chains drawn from one sample of a study of T cell responses to AZD1222 COVID-19 vaccine. Here immunoSEQ multiplex PCR was the method, and the copy in TCRdb shows in-frame clones only, minus some. The table records about 120,000 clones, around 90% of them present only once. Sequencing was performed on peripheral blood, taken on day 0 of AZD1222 vaccination. The receptors derive from an adult in good health. CDR3s include the opening cysteine and the closing phenylalanine or tryptophan. A D gene is named only where the DNA matches it firmly. Rows may omit the clone size; those that give it use once, few, many or a size class.

TGTGCCAGCAGCTTTCAGGGAAACACTGAAGCTTTCTTT | CASSFQGNTEAFF | . | . | TRBJ1-1 | TRBV11-2
TGTGCCAGCAGTTTAAGTGTCGGGGAGCAGTACTTC | CASSLSVGEQYF | . | . | TRBJ2-7 | TRBV12-3/TRBV12-4
TGCAGCGTTGCCTTAGCGGAGACAGATACGCAGTATTTT | CSVALAETDTQYF | . | . | TRBJ2-3 | TRBV29-1
TGTGCCAGCAGTTACACCACAGGGAATTATGGCTACACCTTC | CASSYTTGNYGYTF | . | . | TRBJ1-2 | TRBV6-5
TGCAGCGTTGTGCCTAGCGGGGGGCAAGAGACCCAGTACTTC | CSVVPSGGQETQYF | TRBD2 | . | TRBJ2-5 | TRBV29-1
TGTGCCAGCAGCCCCGGCGGGGCGGCAGGAAGCAATCAGCCCCAGCATTTT | CASSPGGAAGSNQPQHF | . | few | TRBJ1-5 | TRBV6-2/TRBV6-3
TGCAGCGTTGCCACAAGGCACAGCGTCCTTGAAGCTTTCTTT | CSVATRHSVLEAFF | . | . | TRBJ1-1 | TRBV29-1
TGTGCCAGCAGCTCATCCGGGACAGGGCAGTGGACTGAAGCTTTCTTT | CASSSSGTGQWTEAFF | TRBD1 | . | TRBJ1-1 | TRBV7-9
TGTGCCATACTATGGGGTAACTATGGCTACACCTTC | CAILWGNYGYTF | . | . | TRBJ1-2 | TRBV6-6
TGTGCCAGCAGCCAGGGGATCCGTCAGCCCCAGCATTTT | CASSQGIRQPQHF | . | few | TRBJ1-5 | TRBV14
TGTGCCAGCTCAATACAGGTTAACACTGAAGCTTTCTTT | CASSIQVNTEAFF | . | few | TRBJ1-1 | TRBV18
TGTGCCAGCAGCTTCCCCACCACAATAGGGGCAGCGGTGCTTGATGGCTACACCTTC | CASSFPTTIGAAVLDGYTF | . | . | TRBJ1-2 | TRBV11-3
TGTGCCTGGGGGCTCAGGGGCTATAATTCACCCCTCCACTTT | CAWGLRGYNSPLHF | . | once | TRBJ1-6 | TRBV30
TGTGCCAGTAGTATATCCGGGCTAGCAGGAGATACGCAGTATTTT | CASSISGLAGDTQYF | . | . | TRBJ2-3 | TRBV19
TGTGCCAGCAGCGGACCCTCCTCCGGGTCGGGCACTGAAGCTTTCTTT | CASSGPSSGSGTEAFF | . | . | TRBJ1-1 | TRBV7-6
TGTGCCAGCAGCTCCGGCACCCAGGGGCAGCCCCAGCATTTT | CASSSGTQGQPQHF | . | few | TRBJ1-5 | TRBV5-6
TGTGCCAGCACTGTGGGACAGGGGGTCGTTGGCTACACCTTC | CASTVGQGVVGYTF | TRBD1 | . | TRBJ1-2 | TRBV6-5
TGTGCCAGCAGCCAAGGGGGACAGGGGGCGAATCAGCCCCAGCATTTT | CASSQGGQGANQPQHF | TRBD1 | . | TRBJ1-5 | TRBV4-2
TGCGCCAGCAGCCGAGAGACTAGCGGGGGGCTCATTTTAGAGACCCAGTACTTC | CASSRETSGGLILETQYF | TRBD2 | once | TRBJ2-5 | TRBV4-1
TGTGCCAGTAGTATGAACCGGGGGACTGAAGCTTTCTTT | CASSMNRGTEAFF | . | . | TRBJ1-1 | TRBV19
TGTGCCAGCAGCAAACAGGGCCTCTGGGAGCAGTACTTC | CASSKQGLWEQYF | . | . | TRBJ2-7 | TRBV11-2
TGTGCCAGCAGCACAGCCTCGACCTTTGCTACTGAAGCTTTCTTT | CASSTASTFATEAFF | . | . | TRBJ1-1 | TRBV5-6
TGTGCCAGCAGCTTAGTCCGGCGGGGCTACACCTTC | CASSLVRRGYTF | . | . | TRBJ1-2 | TRBV11-2
TGCGCCAGCAGCCAAGATCGAGTGTTGGATGAGCAGTTCTTC | CASSQDRVLDEQFF | . | . | TRBJ2-1 | TRBV4-1
TGTGCCAGCAGTTTAAGTAGTAGGGCCCAGAGATTCTTC | CASSLSSRAQRFF | . | . | TRBJ2-1 | TRBV12-3/TRBV12-4
TGTGCCAGCAGCCTCGATGCCTACGAGCAGTACTTC | CASSLDAYEQYF | . | . | TRBJ2-7 | TRBV12-3/TRBV12-4
TGTGCCTGGAGTGCCCCCGGGACTAGCGCCACCGGGGAGCTGTTTTTT | CAWSAPGTSATGELFF | TRBD2 | few | TRBJ2-2 | TRBV30
TGTGCCAGCAGCTTTTTGCGCTCGACGTACGAGCAGTACTTC | CASSFLRSTYEQYF | . | . | TRBJ2-7 | TRBV5-6
TGTGCCAGCAGCGACCGGACGTCCGGGTCTAACTCTGGAAACACCATATATTTT | CASSDRTSGSNSGNTIYF | . | . | TRBJ1-3 | TRBV14
TGTGCCACCAGCAAGGGGGACAGAGGTGGGACTAATGAAAAACTGTTTTTT | CATSKGDRGGTNEKLFF | TRBD1 | . | TRBJ1-4 | TRBV15
TGTGCCAGCAGCGATCGGACGGGCGCGGGCACTGAAGCTTTCTTT | CASSDRTGAGTEAFF | . | . | TRBJ1-1 | TRBV5-5
TGTGCCAGCAGTTTTGGGCTAGCACTCGGGGAGCTGTTTTTT | CASSFGLALGELFF | . | . | TRBJ2-2 | TRBV27
TGTGCCAGCAGCTTAGAGGGTTATAATTCACCCCTCCACTTT | CASSLEGYNSPLHF | . | few | TRBJ1-6 | TRBV7-9
TGTGCCAGCAGCCAAGGGGGTACGAGTGGCTACACCTTC | CASSQGGTSGYTF | . | . | TRBJ1-2 | TRBV3-1/TRBV3-2
TGTGCCAGCAGCTTGAGGGGGGCGTTATTCACAGATACGCAGTATTTT | CASSLRGALFTDTQYF | . | once | TRBJ2-3 | TRBV5-5
TGCGCCAGCAAGTCCCCCAGGGGAGGCTACACCTTC | CASKSPRGGYTF | . | . | TRBJ1-2 | TRBV5-1
TGTGCCAGCAGTTACTCATCGGGGATTCAGCCCCAGCATTTT | CASSYSSGIQPQHF | . | . | TRBJ1-5 | TRBV6-2/TRBV6-3
TGTGCCAGCAGCAACAGGGACTACGAGCAGTACTTC | CASSNRDYEQYF | . | . | TRBJ2-7 | TRBV5-4
TGTGCCAGTAGTTCGGGCGGGACAGCCACCTACGAGCAGTACTTC | CASSSGGTATYEQYF | . | . | TRBJ2-7 | TRBV19
TGTGCCAGCAGCCCCGGGACAGTCCTCCTCTCTGGAAACACCATATATTTT | CASSPGTVLLSGNTIYF | TRBD1 | . | TRBJ1-3 | TRBV9
TGTGCCAGCAGCTTAGGGTTAGCGGGGACCGCCTACGAGCAGTACTTC | CASSLGLAGTAYEQYF | TRBD2 | . | TRBJ2-7 | TRBV11-2
TGTGCCAGTAGTATCCCGGGACAGGGAAAAAAACTGTTTTTT | CASSIPGQGKKLFF | TRBD1 | . | TRBJ1-4 | TRBV19
TGCGCCAGCAGTGAGAAGTGGGCTAGCGGGGGGGGCCTAAGCGGAGAGACCCAGTACTTC | CASSEKWASGGGLSGETQYF | TRBD2 | . | TRBJ2-5 | TRBV10-2
TGTGCCAGCAGCTTGGGGGCGCACTCTGGAAACACCATATATTTT | CASSLGAHSGNTIYF | . | . | TRBJ1-3 | TRBV5-4
TGTGCCAGTAGTGAAATCGGGGGTCCAACCTACGAGCAGTACTTC | CASSEIGGPTYEQYF | . | . | TRBJ2-7 | TRBV19
TGTGCCAGCAGTTCGACTGGAAACACCATATATTTT | CASSSTGNTIYF | . | few | TRBJ1-3 | TRBV13
TGCGCCAGCAGCGTCGGGACTAGAAAGTACACAGATACGCAGTATTTT | CASSVGTRKYTDTQYF | TRBD2 | once | TRBJ2-3 | TRBV5-1
TGTGCCAGCAGACAGGACATGGGTGGGTCCTACGAGCAGTACTTC | CASRQDMGGSYEQYF | . | . | TRBJ2-7 | TRBV6-5
TGTGCCAGCAGGACCGGCACAAATCAGCCCCAGCATTTT | CASRTGTNQPQHF | . | . | TRBJ1-5 | TRBV2
TGTGCTAGTGGTTTGAGTGACGGTAGCAATCAGCCCCAGCATTTT | CASGLSDGSNQPQHF | . | few | TRBJ1-5 | TRBV12-5
TGTGCCAGCAGTGGGCGAGGGATCTGGAGCTATGGCTACACCTTC | CASSGRGIWSYGYTF | . | . | TRBJ1-2 | TRBV6-2/TRBV6-3